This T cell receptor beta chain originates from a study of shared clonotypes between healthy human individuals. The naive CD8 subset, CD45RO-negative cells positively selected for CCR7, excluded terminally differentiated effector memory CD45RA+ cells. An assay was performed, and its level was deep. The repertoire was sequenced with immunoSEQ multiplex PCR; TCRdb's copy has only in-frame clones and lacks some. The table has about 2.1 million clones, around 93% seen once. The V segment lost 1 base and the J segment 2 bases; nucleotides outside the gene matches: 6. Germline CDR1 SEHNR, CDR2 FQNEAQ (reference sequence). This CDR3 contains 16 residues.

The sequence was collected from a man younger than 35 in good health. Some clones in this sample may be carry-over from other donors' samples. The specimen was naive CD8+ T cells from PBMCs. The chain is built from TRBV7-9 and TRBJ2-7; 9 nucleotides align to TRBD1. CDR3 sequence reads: CASSLGGTGTAYEQYF. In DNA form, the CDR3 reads TGTGCCAGCAGCTTAGGGGGGACAGGGACAGCCTACGAGCAGTACTTC.